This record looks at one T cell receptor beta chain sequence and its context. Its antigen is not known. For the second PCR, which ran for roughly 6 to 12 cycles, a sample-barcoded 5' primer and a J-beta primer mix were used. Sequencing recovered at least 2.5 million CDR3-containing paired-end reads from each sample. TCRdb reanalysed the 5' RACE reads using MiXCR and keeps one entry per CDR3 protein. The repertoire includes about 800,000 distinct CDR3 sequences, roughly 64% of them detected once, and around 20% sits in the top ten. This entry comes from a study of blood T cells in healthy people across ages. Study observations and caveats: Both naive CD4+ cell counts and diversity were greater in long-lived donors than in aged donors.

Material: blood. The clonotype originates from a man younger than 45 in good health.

CDR3 amino acids: CASKVTNREQYF. Here the CDR3 DNA reads TGTGCCAGCAAGGTTACGAATCGGGAGCAGTACTTC. This rearrangement joins TRBV7-2 to TRBJ2-7; no clear D. Germline assignment: CDR1 SGHTA and CDR2 FQGNSA. This CDR3 has 12 amino acids. Trimming shortened V by 7 bases and J by 7 bases, and 14 bases separated the two germline ends.